This T cell receptor beta chain was retrieved from a study of identical twins. TCRdb independently ran MiXCR on the 5' RACE reads; one entry per CDR3 protein. This sample has 1.5 million to 2 million distinct CDR3 sequences, with 32% found just once. V was trimmed by 6 bases and J by 10 bases, leaving 21 bases between them. The CDR3 has 15 amino acids. CDR1 SGHTA and CDR2 FQGNSA come from the germline V gene. Everyone who gave samples was a healthy Caucasian. A few counts support this clonotype. The rearrangement uses TRBV7-2 and TRBJ2-2; perhaps TRBD2 as D (6 bases). This TCR came from a newborn girl in good health. The sample taken for sequencing was cord blood. CDR3 in amino acids: CASRSRLVRGEELFF. In DNA, the CDR3 is TGTGCCAGCAGGTCTAGACTAGTCCGAGGGGAGGAGCTGTTTTTT.